This T cell receptor (beta chain) emerged from a study of cytomegalovirus exposure and HLA in healthy donors. The study's findings and limits: Some TCR beta chains (roughly 160 of them) were listed as cytomegalovirus-associated.

Only in-frame clones appear in the TCRdb table, and some are missing; sequencing was by immunoSEQ multiplex PCR. In the table there are about 330,000 clones, 87% of which are singletons. The germline V gene encodes CDR1 SGHVS and CDR2 FQNEAQ. CDR3 length: 18 amino acids. V shed 1 base and J shed 0 bases, with 18 bases lying between them. The count of this clone is one. Antigen specificity is unknown. Input material: PBMCs. V is TRBV7-8 and J is TRBJ1-2; TRBD1 might be the D (6 bases). The sequence came from a woman in her thirties in good health and CMV-seropositive. As DNA, the CDR3 is TGTGCCAGCAGCTTAGTAGGCCTCGGACGGACAGCTAACTATGGCTACACCTTC. Translated: CASSLVGLGRTANYGYTF.